The clone carrying this TCR beta chain was counted once. Its target is not known. Sequencing was performed with immunoSEQ multiplex PCR; in TCRdb, only in-frame clones are kept and a portion is missing. The table includes approximately 180,000 clones, around 90% detected once. This record comes from a study of T cell responses to AZD1222 COVID-19 vaccine. Study-level background: Timing groups of about 4 and about 12 weeks for second doses were pooled.

V was clipped by 4 bases and J by 2 bases; unmatched bases: 0. This CDR3 is built from 13 residues. Germline CDR1 and CDR2: SNHLY and FYNNEI. Points from the study as a whole: Clonal diversity was possibly underestimated, and the donors were mostly white British, with more females. Of the AZD1222 recipients, only five to seven were seropositive at baseline. The span of vaccine-associated CD4 TCRs extended across spike, with dominance at 160-218 and 743-854.

V usage is TRBV2 and J usage is TRBJ1-2; 8 bases agree with TRBD1. This clonotype originated in an adult in good health. The sequenced sample was peripheral blood, obtained on day 0 of AZD1222 vaccination. CDR3 nucleotide sequence: TGTGCCAGCAGTGGACAGGGGAACTATGGCTACACCTTC. It specifies CASSGQGNYGYTF.